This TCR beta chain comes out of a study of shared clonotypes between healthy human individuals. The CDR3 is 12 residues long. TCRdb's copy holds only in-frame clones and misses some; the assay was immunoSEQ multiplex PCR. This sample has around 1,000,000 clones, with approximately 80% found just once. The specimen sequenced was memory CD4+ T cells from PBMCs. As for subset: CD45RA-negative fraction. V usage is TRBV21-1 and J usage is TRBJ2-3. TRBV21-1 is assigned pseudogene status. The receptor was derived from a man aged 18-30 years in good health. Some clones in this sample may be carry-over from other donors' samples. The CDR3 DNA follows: TGTGCCAGCAGCAACAGCACAGATACGCAGTATTTT. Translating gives CASSNSTDTQYF.